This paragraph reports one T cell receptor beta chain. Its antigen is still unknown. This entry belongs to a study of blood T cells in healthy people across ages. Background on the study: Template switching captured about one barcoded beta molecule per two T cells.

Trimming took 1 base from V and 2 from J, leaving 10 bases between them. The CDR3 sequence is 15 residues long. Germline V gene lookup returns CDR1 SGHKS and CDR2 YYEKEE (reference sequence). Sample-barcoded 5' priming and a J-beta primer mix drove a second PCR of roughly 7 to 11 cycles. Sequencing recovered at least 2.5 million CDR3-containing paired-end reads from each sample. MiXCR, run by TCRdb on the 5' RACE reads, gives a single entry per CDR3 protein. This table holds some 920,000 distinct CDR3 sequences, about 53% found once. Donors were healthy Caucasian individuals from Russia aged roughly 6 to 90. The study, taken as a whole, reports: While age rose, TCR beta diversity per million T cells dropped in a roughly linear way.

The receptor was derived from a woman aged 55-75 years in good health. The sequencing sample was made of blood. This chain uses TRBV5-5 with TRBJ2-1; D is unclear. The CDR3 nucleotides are TGTGCCAGCAGCTTGCGCTTAACCACCTACAATGAGCAGTTCTTC. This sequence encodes CASSLRLTTYNEQFF.